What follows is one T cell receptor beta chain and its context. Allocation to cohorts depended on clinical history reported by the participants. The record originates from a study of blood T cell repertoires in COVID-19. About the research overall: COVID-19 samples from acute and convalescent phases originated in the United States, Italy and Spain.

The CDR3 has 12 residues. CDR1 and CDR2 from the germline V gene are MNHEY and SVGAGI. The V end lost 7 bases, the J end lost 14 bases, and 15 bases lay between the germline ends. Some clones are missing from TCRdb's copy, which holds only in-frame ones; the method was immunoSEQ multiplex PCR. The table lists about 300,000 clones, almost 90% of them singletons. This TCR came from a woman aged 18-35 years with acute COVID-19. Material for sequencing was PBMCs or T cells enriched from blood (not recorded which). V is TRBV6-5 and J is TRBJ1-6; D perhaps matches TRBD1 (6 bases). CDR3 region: CASKHQGTSLHF. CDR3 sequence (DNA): TGTGCCAGCAAACACCAGGGGACATCCCTCCACTTT.